Following are 21 T cell receptor beta chains from one sample sequenced in a study of regulatory T cells in long-lasting Graves disease. Time point: persistent/refractory GD, antithyroid drugs over 5 years with positive TRAb. PBMCs were the source of the RNA used for TCR sequencing. Building of the TCR beta libraries involved iRepertoire HTBI primers and Arm-PCR of CDR3 regions. From the multiplex PCR reads, TCRdb called clonotypes with MiXCR, one entry per CDR3 protein. The table records about 660,000 distinct CDR3 sequences, approximately 29% of them present only once. The material sequenced was peripheral blood mononuclear cells (PBMCs), taken when the disease was refractory, from a patient treated with antithyroid drugs. Every receptor here comes from a female donor with Graves disease.

This clonotype was observed a handful of times. The DNA of the CDR3 is TGTGCCAGCAGTGACAGTCCCGGAGGCTACACCTTC. Translating gives CASSDSPGGYTF. The rearrangement uses TRBV6-1 and TRBJ1-2, with unresolved D. Per the germline V gene, CDR1 is MNHNS and CDR2 is SASEGT. The CDR3 runs 12 residues. The V and J ends lost 3 bases and 8 bases respectively, with 10 bases between them.

This clonotype came up a few times. This rearrangement joins TRBV29-1 to TRBJ1-1; TRBD1 matches at 7 bases. This CDR3 is 15 amino acids long. The junction had 15 bases not matched to a gene; V was cut back by 7 bases and J by 4 bases. Germline-derived CDR1 and CDR2 are SQVTM and ANQGSEA. The CDR3: CSAEGGGAAGTEAFF. The CDR3 nucleotides are TGCAGCGCAGAGGGAGGGGGCGCAGCGGGCACTGAAGCTTTCTTT.

The rearrangement links TRBV19 to TRBJ1-1; D uncertain. CDR1 is LNHDA, CDR2 SQIVND, per germline (reference sequence). The CDR3 totals 15 residues. V shed 6 bases and J shed 0 bases, with 14 bases lying between them. The CDR3 nucleotides are TGTGCCAGTAGGGGGAGGGAGGGCATGAACACTGAAGCTTTCTTT. Its protein is CASRGREGMNTEAFF.

The V and J genes are TRBV7-9 and TRBJ2-2; 10 positions match TRBD2. V lost 4 bases and J lost 0; bases outside the gene matches: 5. CDR1 and CDR2 from the germline V gene are SEHNR and FQNEAQ (reference sequence). The CDR3 extends over 17 amino acids. The CDR3 protein is CASSSRTSGANTGELFF. The DNA for the CDR3 is TGTGCCAGCAGCTCCCGGACTAGCGGAGCGAACACCGGGGAGCTGTTTTTT.

This clonotype showed up just a few times. The J gene is TRBJ2-7, the V gene TRBV6-1; 7 bases map to TRBD2. The CDR3 consists of 15 residues. The germline gives CDR1 MNHNS, CDR2 SASEGT. Trimming removed 0 bases from V and 2 bases from J; junction bases left unmatched: 4. The CDR3 reads CASSEAASGTYEQYF. As DNA, the CDR3 is TGTGCCAGCAGTGAAGCGGCTAGCGGAACCTACGAGCAGTACTTC.

The chain carries TRBV4-1 and TRBJ1-6, with unresolved D. Germline V CDR1 and CDR2: MGHRA, YSYEKL. With 1 base removed from V and 7 bases from J, the gap between germline ends came to 11 bases. The CDR3 totals 15 residues. The CDR3, as DNA: TGCGCCAGCAGCCAAGCTCCTCTCGCCAATTCACCCCTCCACTTT. The encoded protein is CASSQAPLANSPLHF.

The chain joins TRBV27 to TRBJ1-5; D gene unclear. Germline-derived CDR1 and CDR2 are MNHEY and SMNVEV (reference sequence). Trimming removed 5 bases at V and 7 bases at J, with 18 bases between. The CDR3 has 15 amino acids. CDR3 sequence (DNA): TGTGCCAGCAGTCCTACTTATGGGGTTCGGCAGCCCCAGCATTTT. Its translation is CASSPTYGVRQPQHF.

This clonotype was detected many times. The V call is TRBV7-8, the J call TRBJ1-1, with D possibly matching TRBD1 (6 bases). Germline CDR1 and CDR2: SGHVS and FQNEAQ. V was cut by 5 bases and J by 0 bases, with 13 bases left in between. This CDR3 spans 15 amino acids. Here the CDR3 DNA reads TGTGCCAGCAGCGTCCGACAGGACCTGAACACTGAAGCTTTCTTT. Its translation is CASSVRQDLNTEAFF.

The chain uses TRBV19 and TRBJ2-3, with D possibly matching TRBD2 (5 bases). Germline CDR1 and CDR2: LNHDA and SQIVND (reference sequence). The CDR3 spans 12 residues. The germline V and J ends were trimmed by 3 bases and 5 bases, with 6 bases remaining between them. This chain's CDR3 is CASSIGEDTQYF. DNA of the CDR3: TGTGCCAGTAGTATCGGGGAAGATACGCAGTATTTT.

This sequence joins TRBV2 and TRBJ1-2, with D maybe TRBD1 (5 bases). The CDR3 extends over 12 amino acids. The germline V and J ends were trimmed by 8 bases and 4 bases, with 11 bases remaining between them. Looked up from germline, CDR1 is SNHLY and CDR2 is FYNNEI. The CDR3 DNA follows: TGTGCCAGCGCCGACAGACGCTATGGCTACACCTTC. Amino acids: CASADRRYGYTF.

This clonotype has just a few counts. This chain joins TRBV20-1 and TRBJ2-7, with 8 bases aligning to TRBD2. CDR1 and CDR2 from the germline V gene are DFQATT and SNEGSKA (reference sequence). V shed 3 bases, J shed 6 bases, and the junction held 7 bases outside the gene matches. The CDR3 has 13 residues. The CDR3 sequence: CSARGLGLAEQYF. In DNA, the CDR3 is TGCAGTGCTAGGGGTCTAGGACTAGCCGAGCAGTACTTC.

This clonotype was seen only a few times. The chain uses TRBV19 and TRBJ1-2; D may be TRBD1 (5 bases). Germline V lookup: CDR1 LNHDA, CDR2 SQIVND (reference sequence). Trimming took 6 bases from V and 3 from J, leaving 11 bases between them. The CDR3 runs to 13 residues. CDR3 nucleotides: TGTGCCAGTAGATCTCAGGGTCACTATGGCTACACCTTC. It specifies CASRSQGHYGYTF.

Many counts were recorded for this clonotype. The chain recombines TRBV18 with TRBJ1-5; TRBD1 is a possible D gene (5 bases). CDR3 length: 13 amino acids. V dropped 4 bases and J dropped 2 bases, with 6 bases sitting between them. Germline V CDR1 and CDR2: KGHSH, LQKENI. The CDR3 loop is CASSQTGNQPQHF. The CDR3 DNA is TGTGCCAGCTCACAGACAGGCAATCAGCCCCAGCATTTT. The complete variable domain, with remaining parts taken from reference TRBV18 and TRBJ1-5, reads NAGVMQNPRHLVRRRGQEARLRCSPMKGHSHVYWYRQLPEEGLKFMVYLQKENIIDESGMPKERFSAEFPKEGPSILRIQQVVRGDSAAYFCASSQTGNQPQHFGDGTRLSIL.

The chain carries TRBV5-1 and TRBJ1-3; D unclear. Per the germline V gene, CDR1 is SGHRS and CDR2 is YFSETQ. This CDR3 comprises 15 residues. V lost 5 bases and J 0 bases, leaving 12 bases between the germline ends. The CDR3 sequence: CASSPGASSGNTIYF. The DNA for the CDR3 is TGCGCCAGCAGTCCTGGAGCGAGCTCTGGAAACACCATATATTTT.

The chain combines TRBV4-2 with TRBJ2-7; 8 bases are shared with TRBD1. The CDR3 is 15 residues long. V gave up 3 bases and J gave up 5 bases; unmatched junction bases: 9. Germline CDR1 LGHNA, CDR2 YNFKEQ. CDR3 sequence: CASSQVDRGGHEQYF. CDR3 sequence (DNA): TGTGCCAGCAGCCAGGTAGACAGGGGCGGTCACGAGCAGTACTTC.

This clonotype was found a few times. The chain joins TRBV11-2 to TRBJ2-7; 8 bases align to TRBD2. The junction had 6 bases not matched to a gene; V was cut back by 1 base and J by 4 bases. The CDR3 covers 15 residues. CDR1 is SGHAT and CDR2 is FQNNGV in the germline V gene. CDR3 DNA: TGTGCCAGCAGCTTAGTTGCGGGAGGTCAATACGAGCAGTACTTC. Residues: CASSLVAGGQYEQYF.

As to this clonotype: At one boundary the junction diverges from the germline segment, which might be a read error. V usage is TRBV7-3 and J usage is TRBJ2-5; weak D call: TRBD2 (6 bases). CDR3 length: 14 amino acids. Germline-derived CDR1 and CDR2 are SGHTA and FQGTGA. In nucleotides, the CDR3 is TGCGCCAGCAGCCAAGTAGGGGACGGGGAGGCCCAGTACTTC. It codes for CASSQVGDGEAQYF.

The chain recombines TRBV2 with TRBJ1-5, with 12 bases lining up with TRBD1. Per germline, CDR1 SNHLY and CDR2 FYNNEI. CDR3 size: 15 residues. The V segment lost 5 bases and the J segment 7 bases; nucleotides outside the gene matches: 6. Here the CDR3 reads CASSRDRGQGQPQHF. The CDR3 bases are TGTGCCAGCAGTAGGGACAGGGGGCAGGGACAGCCCCAGCATTTT.

The rearrangement joins TRBV12-3 or TRBV12-4 to TRBJ1-6; D gene ambiguous. Trimming cost V 3 bases and J 6 bases, with 9 bases left between them. CDR3 length equals 14 residues. Here the CDR3 reads CASSLNGVNSPLHF. Here the CDR3 DNA reads TGTGCCAGCAGTTTGAACGGAGTTAATTCACCCCTCCACTTT.

CDR3 residues: CASSLDVWEGAQYF. In DNA form, the CDR3 reads TGTGCCAGCAGCTTAGACGTATGGGAAGGCGCGCAGTACTTC. V and J are TRBV7-6 and TRBJ2-7; D is undetermined. The CDR3 contains 14 residues. Germline V CDR1 and CDR2: SGHVS, FNYEAQ. V was clipped by 1 base and J by 9 bases, with 16 bases between them.

This clonotype was observed a few times. The CDR3 region is CASSSSPRGRGVGAFF. For the CDR3, the DNA is TGTGCCAGCAGTTCCTCCCCCAGGGGGCGCGGGGTTGGAGCTTTCTTT. V is TRBV27 and J is TRBJ1-1; 8 bases map to TRBD1. V was pared by 4 bases and J by 10 bases, with 17 bases of the junction left unmatched. CDR1 and CDR2 from the germline V gene are MNHEY and SMNVEV (reference sequence). The CDR3 has 16 amino acids.